This is a list of T cell receptor beta chains from one sample in a study of T cell repertoires in cytomegalovirus infection. Each CDR3 protein gets one entry after TCRdb re-called the reads with MiXCR. Of hundreds of thousands of distinct CDR3 sequences in the sample, 15% to 20% were seen once. Sequenced input: PBMCs. All receptors derive from a human donor in good health (CMV status not recorded). Some clones in this sample may be carry-over from other donors' samples. Each CDR3 is given with its conserved first and last residue. The D gene is left open where the match is weak. A row's size may be missing; if present it is once, few, many or a size class.

>-|15|many|TRBJ2-7|TRBV7-2
CASSLYGSGLYEQYF
TGTGCCAGCAGCTTATATGGGTCTGGCCTCTACGAGCAGTACTTC
>-|16|few|TRBJ1-1|TRBV7-9
CASSPIPAAGSTEAFF
TGTGCCAGCAGCCCCATACCGGCCGCCGGGTCCACTGAAGCTTTCTTT
>TRBD2|17|-|TRBJ2-7|TRBV5-1
CASSLALAGGFAYEQYF
TGCGCCAGCAGCTTGGCCCTAGCGGGGGGATTCGCCTACGAGCAGTACTTC
>TRBD2|14|-|TRBJ2-3|TRBV13
CASRRAGRGDTQYF
TGTGCCAGCAGGAGAGCGGGGCGGGGAGATACGCAGTATTTT
>TRBD1|14|few|TRBJ2-5|TRBV20-1
CSARKGQGAETQYF
TGCAGTGCTAGGAAAGGACAGGGGGCCGAGACCCAGTACTTC
>-|14|few|TRBJ2-7|TRBV2
CASSAQGGLYEQYF
TGTGCCAGCAGTGCCCAGGGCGGACTTTACGAGCAGTACTTC
>-|12|few|TRBJ1-2|TRBV6-1
CASSEGFYGYTF
TGTGCCAGCAGTGAGGGGTTCTATGGCTACACCTTC
>TRBD1|14|many|TRBJ1-2|TRBV7-2
CASSGRTGAYGYTF
TGTGCCAGCAGCGGAAGGACAGGGGCTTATGGCTACACCTTC
>TRBD1|15|once|TRBJ2-7|TRBV3-1
CASSQEWTGVSVQYF
TGTGCCAGCAGCCAAGAATGGACAGGGGTTTCTGTGCAGTACTTC
>TRBD2|15|many|TRBJ2-3|TRBV2
CASRISGGVTDTQYF
TGTGCCAGCAGGATTAGCGGGGGAGTCACAGATACGCAGTATTTT
>-|16|few|TRBJ2-6|TRBV6-5
CASSYGLGSGANVLTF
TGTGCCAGCAGTTACGGACTTGGCTCTGGGGCCAACGTCCTGACTTTC
>TRBD1|13|-|TRBJ2-1|TRBV6-8
CASSLRQGGEQFF
TGTGCCAGCAGTCTAAGACAGGGCGGTGAGCAGTTCTTC
>-|16|-|TRBJ2-2|TRBV4-1
CASSQGGRANTGELFF
TGCGCCAGCAGCCAAGGGGGAAGGGCGAACACCGGGGAGCTGTTTTTT
>-|16|few|TRBJ1-6|TRBV5-6
CASSLERGLYNSPLHF
TGTGCCAGCAGCTTGGAGAGGGGACTATATAATTCACCCCTCCACTTT
>-|15|many|TRBJ1-2|TRBV7-9
CASSLDATGVYGYTF
TGTGCCAGCAGCTTGGACGCGACCGGGGTCTATGGCTACACCTTC
>-|14|few|TRBJ2-3|TRBV7-9
CASSLVSEADTQYF
TGTGCCAGCAGCTTAGTGTCCGAAGCAGATACGCAGTATTTT
>TRBD1|15|-|TRBJ2-3|TRBV4-3
CASSQVTGGTDTQYF
TGCGCCAGCAGCCAAGTTACAGGGGGCACAGATACGCAGTATTTT
>-|13|many|TRBJ2-3|TRBV7-9
CASSPNPPDTQYF
TGTGCCAGCAGCCCAAACCCCCCAGATACGCAGTATTTT
>-|16|few|TRBJ2-3|TRBV7-3
CASSLIGGASTDTQYF
TGTGCCAGCAGCTTAATAGGCGGGGCCAGCACAGATACGCAGTATTTT
>TRBD1|13|-|TRBJ2-5|TRBV11-2
CASSRTGDETQYF
TGTGCCAGCAGTCGGACAGGGGACGAGACCCAGTACTTC
>TRBD2|15|-|TRBJ2-2|TRBV6-1
CASHLGGANTGELFF
TGTGCCAGCCACCTGGGGGGGGCGAACACCGGGGAGCTGTTTTTT
>-|16|few|TRBJ2-1|TRBV6-2/TRBV6-3
CASSYRWGSSYNEQFF
TGTGCCAGCAGTTACCGGTGGGGAAGCTCCTACAATGAGCAGTTCTTC
>-|18|few|TRBJ2-2|TRBV4-1
CASSPVSRGLANTGELFF
TGCGCCAGCAGCCCCGTAAGTCGCGGGCTCGCGAACACCGGGGAGCTGTTTTTT